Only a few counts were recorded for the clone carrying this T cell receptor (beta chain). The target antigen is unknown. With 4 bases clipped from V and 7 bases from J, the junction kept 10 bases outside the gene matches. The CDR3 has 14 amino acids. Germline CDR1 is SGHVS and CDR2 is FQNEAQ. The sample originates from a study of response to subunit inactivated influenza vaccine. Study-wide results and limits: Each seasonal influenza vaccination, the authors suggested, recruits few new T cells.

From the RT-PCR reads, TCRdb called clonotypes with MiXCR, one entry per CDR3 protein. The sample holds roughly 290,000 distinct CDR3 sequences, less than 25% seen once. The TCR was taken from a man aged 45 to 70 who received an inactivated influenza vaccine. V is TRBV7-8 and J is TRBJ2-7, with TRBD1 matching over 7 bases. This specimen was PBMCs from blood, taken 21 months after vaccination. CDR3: CASSSFTGAEEQYF. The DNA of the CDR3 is TGTGCCAGCAGCTCCTTTACAGGGGCTGAGGAGCAGTACTTC.